These 9 T cell receptor beta chains share one sample of origin, sequenced in a study of a mutant IDH1 vaccine in newly diagnosed glioma. Time point here: week 35, safety follow-up. Doses of 300 ug of mutant IDH1 20-mer peptide were given with topical imiquimod. What these receptors recognize is not known. Profiled with immunoSEQ multiplex PCR; TCRdb holds only in-frame clones, not every one. The table shows approximately 60,000 clones, with about 73% occurring only once. Sample: PBMCs, taken from a glioma patient whose treatment included an IDH1 peptide vaccine. Receptor source: a man between 45 and 60 years old with glioma.

This chain joins TRBV4-3 and TRBJ2-7, with D possibly being TRBD1 (6 bases). CDR3 length equals 16 residues. Trimming took 0 bases from V and 4 from J, leaving 16 bases between them. The germline V gene has CDR1 LGHNA and CDR2 YSLEER. This CDR3 reads CASSQDLGQGQYEQYF. The CDR3 DNA follows: TGCGCCAGCAGCCAAGATTTGGGGCAGGGGCAGTACGAGCAGTACTTC.

The chain joins TRBV9 to TRBJ2-7; possible D gene TRBD2, 5 bases. The CDR3 has 15 amino acids. The ends were cut back, 0 bases at V and 2 bases at J, with 12 bases in the middle. CDR1 SGDLS and CDR2 YYNGEE come from the germline V gene. Here the CDR3 reads CASSVESGSPYEQYF. CDR3 coding DNA: TGTGCCAGCAGCGTAGAATCGGGGTCCCCCTACGAGCAGTACTTC.

A note on this clone: Within the sample, other DNA sequences also encode this same CDR3. V usage is TRBV10-3 and J usage is TRBJ1-6; D is perhaps TRBD1 (5 bases). The CDR3 is made up of 14 amino acids. Germline loops: CDR1 ENHRY, CDR2 SYGVKD. Trimming took 2 bases from V and 9 from J, leaving 11 bases between them. The CDR3 sequence is CAISEGQGGSPLHF. The CDR3 DNA is TGTGCCATCAGTGAGGGGCAGGGAGGTTCACCCCTCCACTTT.

This chain connects TRBV6-1 to TRBJ1-4; D remains unclear. The CDR3 sequence is 11 residues long. V gave up 9 bases and J gave up 13 bases, with 15 bases separating them. The V gene's germline CDR1 is MNHNS and CDR2 SASEGT. The CDR3 coding sequence is TGTGCCAGTTCCTCGGCAGTTGGACTGTTTTTT. It is translated as CASSSAVGLFF.

The CDR3 spells CASMGVGYGYTF. The CDR3 bases are TGTGCCAGCATGGGGGTTGGCTATGGCTACACCTTC. The chain combines TRBV6-1 with TRBJ1-2; perhaps TRBD1 as D (5 bases). This CDR3 is 12 amino acids long. The V end was cut by 7 bases, the J end by 4 bases, with 10 bases between. From germline, CDR1 is MNHNS and CDR2 SASEGT.

The chain employs TRBV6-5 and TRBJ1-2, with 7 nucleotides matching TRBD1. V trimming: 5 bases; J trimming: 1 base; junction bases outside the gene matches: 4. Germline V gene lookup returns CDR1 MNHEY and CDR2 SVGAGI. This CDR3 contains 14 residues. The chain's CDR3 is CASSPRDSNYGYTF. The CDR3 coding sequence is TGTGCCAGCAGTCCCCGGGACAGTAACTATGGCTACACCTTC.

On this clone: Other DNA sequences in this specimen translate into the identical CDR3. The chain combines TRBV10-3 with TRBJ1-1; TRBD1 matches at 8 bases. The germline V gene encodes CDR1 ENHRY and CDR2 SYGVKD. V was clipped by 10 bases and J by 1 base; unmatched bases: 5. The CDR3 runs to 13 residues. The DNA for the CDR3 is TGTGCCAGTACGGGACAGGCGAACACTGAAGCTTTCTTT. This translates into CASTGQANTEAFF.

J is TRBJ1-5 and V is TRBV28; no firm D call. CDR1 is MDHEN and CDR2 is SYDVKM in the germline V gene. The length of the CDR3 is 14 residues. The germline V and J ends were trimmed by 8 bases and 3 bases, with 14 bases remaining between them. The CDR3 DNA follows: TGTGCCAGCCACGAAGAAAGGGTCAATCAGCCCCAGCATTTT. Its protein is CASHEERVNQPQHF.

This chain links TRBV5-5 with TRBJ2-7; TRBD1 matches 8 bases. V was clipped by 8 bases and J by 5 bases; unmatched bases: 9. Germline loops: CDR1 SGHKS, CDR2 YYEKEE (reference sequence). The CDR3 length is 13 residues. CDR3 nucleotides: TGTGCCAGTGGACAGGGAAGGGGAGACGAGCAGTACTTC. Protein product: CASGQGRGDEQYF.